This T cell receptor (beta chain) appears in the sequencing data of a study of blood T cells in healthy people across ages. The second PCR ran about 6 to 12 cycles with a sample-barcoded 5' primer and J-beta primers. MiXCR, run by TCRdb on the 5' RACE reads, gives a single entry per CDR3 protein. In the table there are about 730,000 distinct CDR3 sequences, roughly 41% of which are singletons. Study findings and constraints: Long-lived donors carried more naive CD4+ cells and greater diversity than aged donors.

As regards this clonotype: Its target is not known.

The CDR3 contains 14 residues. Germline-derived CDR1 and CDR2 are SGHTA and FQGNSA. Trimming stripped 5 bases from V and 6 bases from J, with 14 bases between. This receptor was obtained from a woman aged 55-70 years in good health. The rearrangement joins TRBV7-2 to TRBJ2-4; tentatively, D is TRBD1 (7 bases). Sequencing used blood. The CDR3 region has the DNA TGTGCCAGCAGCGTTGCGGGACAGATAAACATTCAGTACTTC. Its protein product is CASSVAGQINIQYF.